Included here is one TCR beta chain sequence, with context. The clone's antigen remains unknown. The input lacks base qualities; no much larger clone sits a single base away. Based on the germline V gene, the CDR1 and CDR2 sequences are SNHLY and FYNNEI. The CDR3 goes from the cysteine to the phenylalanine over 17 residues. Only CDR3 DNA is held: 51 bases, read in frame from base 1. Compared with germline, V lacks 10 bases and J lacks 4 bases; bases without a gene match: 19. This entry is derived from a study of shared clonotypes between healthy human individuals (dated by TCRdb to 2020 to 2021). Regarding the research as a whole: Three men and a couple of women, aged 18 to 49 years, made up the cohort. For each donor, CD4 naive and CD4 memory were each run on three plates, CD8 naive on two plates, and CD8 memory on one plate. Blood TCR repertoires of five healthy adults were deeply sequenced to estimate repertoire size and the extent of clonotype sharing between individuals. To increase sequencing depth and limit assay-specific biases, different laboratories used diverse techniques to prepare libraries and sequence TCR repertoires. Per donor, leukapheresis produced somewhere between about 0.85 and 10 billion PBMCs. Study-wide findings and limitations: Approximately 4.8% of naive CD4, 3% to 4% of naive CD8, roughly 2.4% of memory CD4, and 0.4% of memory CD8 clonotypes were shared across a handful of donors. The genetic and exposure-history diversity represented was limited by the small number of donors. Rarefaction of sorted-subset datasets indicated incomplete sequencing despite the large sequencing depth. Sampling was restricted to blood, and TCR repertoires in tissue are likely to differ from TCR repertoires in blood. Pairwise subsampling led to the expectation that sequencing depth would affect the degree of clonotype sharing among donors. Compared with non-shared clonotypes, clonotypes shared by all four sorted-subset donors had higher generation probabilities. Naive subsets generally had larger estimated clonotype richness than memory subsets did.

CD8 naive samples consisted of CD45RO-negative cells that were positively selected for CCR7, yielding a CD45RA+CCR7+ population without TemRA cells. Healthy HIV-negative adults with no recently reported acute infections or vaccinations were included as donors. Every donor was a Caucasian adult living in Nashville, Tennessee, USA. Blood was obtained by leukapheresis, after which PBMCs were separated by Ficoll-Histopaque density gradient centrifugation and cryopreserved in liquid nitrogen vapor phase. Analytical flow cytometry was used to check the purity and quantity of each magnetically sorted T cell population. From each sorted fraction, genomic DNA was isolated and quantified by UV absorbance on a Nanodrop 2000c. Using the deep immunoSEQ assay, TCR CDR3 regions were amplified from genomic DNA by multiplex PCR. Extracted genomic DNA from each cell subset was distributed evenly across all wells of several immunoSEQ 96-well plates, and each plate was treated as a replicate. Each replicate PCR for sorted subsets received approximately 220 ng genomic DNA, equal to roughly 29,000 T cell genomes. Purified libraries were measured with a Qubit 3.0 fluorometer, size-checked on a Bioanalyzer 2100, and measured again with the KAPA Library Quantification kit. A separate single-read 150-cycle Illumina NextSeq 550 flow cell was used to sequence each immunoSEQ 96-well plate. For the original study's pipeline: Because only junctional sequences without quality scores were contained in the immunoSEQ output, filtering matching that applied to full-length reads could not be performed. Sequences were annotated with PyIR, a Python wrapper for IgBLAST v1.9, using IMGT germline references to assign V/J genes and CDR3. Any read was removed if the V/J assignment was weak (E-value above 1e-6), the CDR3 was missing, or the read contained stop codons, out-of-frame junctions, or ambiguous translated residues. A V3J clonotype was defined by an identical inferred V gene, J gene, and CDR3 amino acid sequence. Percentage overlap between repertoires was computed as shared unique clonotypes divided by the size of the smaller repertoire. RTK rarefaction, the Chao1 estimator, and Recon v2.1 estimates of unobserved clonotypes were used to assess repertoire richness. Generation probabilities were computed with OLGA for all TCRbeta clonotypes obtained by the gDNA method from several donors. TCRdb re-hosts the immuneACCESS table, in-frame sequences only. Its copies lack some clones; in the studies checked, an unresolved V gene accounts for under half of them, and the cause for the rest is not known. The D gene and trimming were derived from the DNA, and the V and J assignments and clone size from that table. This sample comprises 630,000 or so clones, 98% of them detected only once. Of the sample, more than 0.3% falls within the top ten clones.

The chain was built from TRBV2 and TRBJ2-1; the junction holds 7 bases that match TRBD1. Sequencing input: naive CD8+ T cells sorted from blood. What this sample's cell subset or site label stands for: CD45RA+CCR7+. This sequence originates from a man aged 25-45 years in good health. The DNA reads TGTGCCAACCCACAATCATTACCCCGGGACAGATACAATGAGCAGTTCTTC. The encoded protein is CANPQSLPRDRYNEQFF.